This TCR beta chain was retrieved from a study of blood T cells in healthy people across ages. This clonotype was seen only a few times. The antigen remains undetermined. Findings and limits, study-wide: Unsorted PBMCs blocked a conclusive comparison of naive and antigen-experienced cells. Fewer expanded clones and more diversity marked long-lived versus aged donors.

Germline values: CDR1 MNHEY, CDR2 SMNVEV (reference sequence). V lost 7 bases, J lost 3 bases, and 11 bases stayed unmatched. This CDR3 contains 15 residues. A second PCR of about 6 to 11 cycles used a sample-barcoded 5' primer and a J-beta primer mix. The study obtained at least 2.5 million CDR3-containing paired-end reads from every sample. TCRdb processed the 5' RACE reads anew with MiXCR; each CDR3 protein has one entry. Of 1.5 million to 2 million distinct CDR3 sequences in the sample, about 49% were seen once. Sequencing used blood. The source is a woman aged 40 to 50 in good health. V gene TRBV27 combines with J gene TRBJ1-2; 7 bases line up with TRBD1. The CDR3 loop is CASTDRQGDHYGYTF. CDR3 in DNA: TGTGCCAGCACCGATCGACAGGGCGACCACTATGGCTACACCTTC.